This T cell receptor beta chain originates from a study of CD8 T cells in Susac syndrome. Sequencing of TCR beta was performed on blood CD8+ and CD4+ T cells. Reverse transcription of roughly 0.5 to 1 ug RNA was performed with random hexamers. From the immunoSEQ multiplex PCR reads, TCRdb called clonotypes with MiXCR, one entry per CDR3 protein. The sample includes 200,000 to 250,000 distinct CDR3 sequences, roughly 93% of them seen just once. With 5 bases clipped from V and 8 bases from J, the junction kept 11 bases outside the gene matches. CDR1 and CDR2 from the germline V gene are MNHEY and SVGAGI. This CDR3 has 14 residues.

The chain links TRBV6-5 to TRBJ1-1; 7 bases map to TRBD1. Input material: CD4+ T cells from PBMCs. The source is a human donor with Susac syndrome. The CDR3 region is CASSANAGQAEAFF. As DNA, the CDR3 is TGTGCCAGCAGTGCTAATGCCGGACAGGCGGAAGCTTTCTTT.